The 14 T cell receptor beta chains below were found in one sample sequenced in a study of T cell responses to AZD1222 COVID-19 vaccine. Generated by immunoSEQ multiplex PCR, the TCRdb table keeps only in-frame clones and is missing some. The sample includes 60,000 to 100,000 clones, around 90% seen only once; the top ten take roughly 24%. This specimen consisted of peripheral blood, obtained on day 0 of AZD1222 vaccination. All receptors derive from an adult in good health.

The chain recombines TRBV7-9 with TRBJ1-6; 11 positions match TRBD1. CDR3 length: 15 amino acids. V was clipped by 3 bases and J by 9 bases; unmatched bases: 4. Germline V gene data show CDR1 as SEHNR and CDR2 as FQNEAQ (reference sequence). CDR3 loop: CASSLRGTGGSPLHF. As DNA, the CDR3 is TGTGCCAGCAGCTTGAGGGGGACAGGGGGTTCACCCCTCCACTTT.

V and J are TRBV5-4 and TRBJ2-1; the D gene is possibly TRBD1 (5 bases). CDR3 size: 14 residues. The V end was cut by 1 base, the J end by 3 bases, with 8 bases between. Germline loops: CDR1 SGHNT, CDR2 YYREEE (reference sequence). As DNA, the CDR3 is TGTGCCAGCAGCTTGAGTGACAGCTACAATGAGCAGTTCTTC. Translating gives CASSLSDSYNEQFF.

The genes are TRBV27 and TRBJ2-7; D call uncertain. Trimming removed 8 bases at V and 4 bases at J, with 6 bases between. This CDR3 contains 10 residues. The germline CDR1 and CDR2 sequences are MNHEY and SMNVEV (reference sequence). This CDR3 is CASGLYEQYF. The CDR3 nucleotides are TGTGCCAGCGGCCTGTACGAGCAGTACTTC.

The V call is TRBV7-9, the J call TRBJ2-7; 7 bases map to TRBD1. CDR1 SEHNR and CDR2 FQNEAQ come from the germline V gene (reference sequence). CDR3 size: 15 residues. V shed 5 bases and J 3 bases; nucleotides not matched to a gene: 10. CDR3 nucleotides: TGTGCCAGCAGCCAAGGGACAGCCCGAGGCTACGAGCAGTACTTC. Translated, it gives CASSQGTARGYEQYF. The full variable domain, completed using reference TRBV7-9 and TRBJ2-7, is DTGVSQNPRHKITKRGQNVTFRCDPISEHNRLYWYRQTLGQGPEFLTYFQNEAQLEKSRLLSDRFSAERPKGSFSTLEIQRTEQGDSAMYLCASSQGTARGYEQYFGPGTRLTVT.

This clone came up once. V is TRBV27 and J is TRBJ1-5, with D uncertain. Trimming pared 5 bases from V and 1 base from J, leaving 12 bases between. CDR3 length: 15 amino acids. CDR1 MNHEY and CDR2 SMNVEV come from the germline V gene (reference sequence). DNA for the CDR3: TGTGCCAGCAGTAGAAACAGTGGAAGCAATCAGCCCCAGCATTTT. This sequence encodes CASSRNSGSNQPQHF.

CDR3 nucleotide sequence: TGTGCCAGCAGCTTATCCGCCTTATTGGATACGCAGTATTTT. This translates into CASSLSALLDTQYF. This chain links TRBV7-2 with TRBJ2-3; D unclear. The CDR3 runs to 14 residues. Deletions cut 2 bases from V and 6 bases from J, with 12 bases between. The germline V gene encodes CDR1 SGHTA and CDR2 FQGNSA.

The gene calls are TRBV6-5 and TRBJ1-6, with a tentative D call TRBD1 (5 bases). The V end lost 7 bases, the J end lost 9 bases, and 19 bases lay between the germline ends. The CDR3 consists of 15 residues. CDR1 is MNHEY and CDR2 is SVGAGI in the germline V gene. This chain's CDR3 is CASMLVTVRSSPLHF. In DNA, the CDR3 is TGTGCCAGCATGTTGGTGACAGTGAGAAGTTCACCCCTCCACTTT.

The rearrangement uses TRBV7-2 and TRBJ2-7; D gene uncertain. Germline V gene sequence: CDR1 SGHTA, CDR2 FQGNSA. V was clipped by 4 bases and J by 8 bases, with 15 bases between them. The CDR3 loop spans 13 amino acids. In nucleotides, the CDR3 is TGTGCCAGCAGCTCACCCGGGCCCTTCAAGCAGTACTTC. This encodes CASSSPGPFKQYF.

This clone occurred a few times. V gene TRBV18 combines with J gene TRBJ1-4; possibly TRBD1 for D (5 bases). Germline V CDR1 and CDR2: KGHSH, LQKENI. Trimming cost V 8 bases and J 2 bases, with 15 bases left between them. The CDR3 spans 15 residues. CDR3 loop: CASRPDRGTNEKLFF. The CDR3, as DNA: TGTGCCAGCAGGCCTGATCGGGGGACTAATGAAAAACTGTTTTTT.

This clone was observed once. The genes are TRBV19 and TRBJ1-1; 8 bases align to TRBD1. Germline V gene data show CDR1 as LNHDA and CDR2 as SQIVND (reference sequence). V lost 5 bases to trimming and J lost 2 bases; unmatched junction nucleotides: 4. The CDR3 has 14 residues. Here the CDR3 DNA reads TGTGCCAGTAGTTTCCAGGGGGCTAACACTGAAGCTTTCTTT. This encodes CASSFQGANTEAFF.

CDR3 residues: CASSGPGLVGHEQFF. The CDR3 DNA follows: TGTGCCAGCAGCGGCCCGGGACTAGTAGGGCATGAGCAGTTCTTC. V gene TRBV9 combines with J gene TRBJ2-1; TRBD2 matches 8 bases. The CDR3 consists of 15 residues. The germline V gene encodes CDR1 SGDLS and CDR2 YYNGEE. V lost 3 bases to trimming and J lost 8 bases; unmatched junction nucleotides: 10.

The chain is built from TRBV7-3 and TRBJ2-1; 7 nucleotides match TRBD2. Germline V CDR1 and CDR2: SGHTA, FQGTGA. V was clipped by 0 bases and J by 9 bases; unmatched bases: 5. CDR3 length: 14 amino acids. The CDR3: CASSLTGPSGEQFF. The DNA of the CDR3 is TGTGCCAGCAGCTTAACGGGCCCTAGCGGTGAGCAGTTCTTC.

The CDR3 sequence: CASSPQGTGNQPQHF. As DNA, the CDR3 is TGTGCCAGCTCACCACAAGGGACAGGCAATCAGCCCCAGCATTTT. V is TRBV18 and J is TRBJ1-5; 7 nucleotides line up with TRBD1. The V and J ends lost 1 base and 2 bases, in that order; junction bases with no gene match: 2. CDR1 is KGHSH, CDR2 LQKENI, per germline. The CDR3 has 15 residues.

The chain links TRBV5-4 to TRBJ1-4; no clear D gene. Trimming left V 0 bases short and J 0 bases short, with 9 bases between. The CDR3 length is 16 residues. Germline assignment: CDR1 SGHNT and CDR2 YYREEE (reference sequence). CDR3 region: CASSLAGRATNEKLFF. DNA of the CDR3: TGTGCCAGCAGCTTGGCCGGCCGAGCAACTAATGAAAAACTGTTTTTT.